Below, 24 T cell receptor beta chains from the same sample are listed, as sequenced in a study of T cells in Graves' hyperthyroidism and ophthalmopathy. Amplified TCR beta CDR3 regions derived from RNA transcripts. First-round RT-PCR targeting the TCR CDR3 was performed with the HTBI primer set. TCRdb reprocessed the multiplex PCR reads with MiXCR, giving one entry per CDR3 protein. The sample carries about 480,000 distinct CDR3 sequences, approximately 15% recorded once. Sequenced sample: blood. The receptors were gathered from a woman under 30 with Graves' hyperthyroidism.

This clonotype has ten or more counts. The rearrangement joins TRBV13 to TRBJ2-4, with a possible D match to TRBD1 (7 bases). The V and J ends lost 4 bases and 4 bases respectively, with 17 bases between them. CDR1 is PRHDT and CDR2 is FYEKMQ in the germline V gene (reference sequence). CDR3 size: 16 residues. CDR3 sequence: CASSSRGTVWKNIQYF. CDR3 DNA: TGTGCCAGCAGCTCCCGCGGGACAGTGTGGAAAAACATTCAGTACTTC.

The chain employs TRBV7-2 and TRBJ2-3, with D uncertain. The ends were cut back, 5 bases at V and 8 bases at J, with 11 bases in the middle. Germline V gene lookup returns CDR1 SGHTA and CDR2 FQGNSA. This CDR3 has 12 amino acids. The CDR3 coding sequence is TGTGCCAGCAGCCGACAAATCGGTACGCAGTATTTT. This codes for CASSRQIGTQYF.

This chain uses TRBV10-2 with TRBJ1-1; D remains unclear. The germline V gene encodes CDR1 WSHSY and CDR2 SAAADI. Trimming shortened V by 10 bases and J by 2 bases, and 14 bases separated the two germline ends. This CDR3 is built from 13 residues. The CDR3 loop is CATREGVNTEAFF. DNA for the CDR3: TGCGCCACCCGCGAGGGAGTTAACACTGAAGCTTTCTTT.

This chain links TRBV9 with TRBJ1-1; 8 bases fit TRBD1. V trimming: 4 bases; J trimming: 2 bases; junction bases outside the gene matches: 7. This CDR3 comprises 15 residues. Looked up from germline, CDR1 is SGDLS and CDR2 is YYNGEE. The CDR3 region is CASSPQTGANTEAFF. The CDR3 DNA reads as TGTGCCAGCAGCCCTCAGACAGGGGCCAACACTGAAGCTTTCTTT.

The chain couples TRBV4-2 to TRBJ1-4; weak D call: TRBD1 (6 bases). With 3 bases removed from V and 8 bases from J, the gap between germline ends came to 16 bases. The CDR3 contains 15 residues. Germline CDR1 reads LGHNA; CDR2 reads YNFKEQ. CDR3 in DNA: TGTGCCAGCAGCCAGTATACCGGGACACTAGAAAAACTGTTTTTT. Protein sequence: CASSQYTGTLEKLFF.

This clonotype was seen a handful of times. The J gene is TRBJ1-5, the V gene TRBV10-1; 8 bases are shared with TRBD1. CDR1 and CDR2 (germline): WNHNN, SYGVQD (reference sequence). The V and J ends lost 6 bases and 8 bases, in that order; junction bases with no gene match: 6. The CDR3 is 13 amino acids. CDR3 DNA: TGCGCCAGCAGCAGGGACAGGCGGGAGCCCCAGCATTTT. Translating gives CASSRDRREPQHF.

This clonotype has ten or more counts. The chain combines TRBV28 with TRBJ1-4; D is possibly TRBD1 (6 bases). The CDR3 length is 16 residues. The V end lost 4 bases, the J end lost 4 bases, and 16 bases lay between the germline ends. Germline V lookup: CDR1 MDHEN, CDR2 SYDVKM. The CDR3 DNA reads as TGTGCCAGCAGTTCGATGGAGACAGGCCGTAATGAAAAACTGTTTTTT. Amino acid sequence: CASSSMETGRNEKLFF.

The chain recombines TRBV5-1 with TRBJ2-2, with D possibly being TRBD2 (6 bases). The germline V gene encodes CDR1 SGHRS and CDR2 YFSETQ. The CDR3 has 15 residues. V was pared by 5 bases and J by 2 bases, with 13 bases between. This CDR3 is CASRPGLSNTGELFF. As DNA, the CDR3 is TGCGCCAGCAGACCCGGACTATCTAACACCGGGGAGCTGTTTTTT.

This clonotype was detected many times. The rearrangement joins TRBV11-3 to TRBJ2-5; D possibly corresponds to TRBD1 (5 bases). This CDR3 is 14 amino acids long. CDR1 and CDR2 from the germline V gene are SGHNT and YENEEA. Trimming removed 4 bases at V and 5 bases at J, with 14 bases between. The CDR3 DNA sequence: TGTGCCAGCAGCTCGCTAGGGGTCCGGGAGACCCAGTACTTC. It encodes CASSSLGVRETQYF.

The rearrangement uses TRBV29-1 and TRBJ2-5; TRBD2 aligns across 8 bases. After removal of 8 bases from V and 5 bases from J, the junction contained 7 bases not matched to a gene. The germline gives CDR1 SQVTM, CDR2 ANQGSEA. The CDR3 loop spans 12 amino acids. This chain's CDR3 is CSSGLAGETQYF. The CDR3 coding sequence is TGCAGCTCTGGACTAGCAGGCGAGACCCAGTACTTC.

This clonotype was counted many times. V and J are TRBV7-8 and TRBJ2-7, with D hard to call. CDR3 length: 15 residues. The germline V gene has CDR1 SGHVS and CDR2 FQNEAQ. The V and J ends lost 0 bases and 1 base respectively, with 10 bases between them. In DNA form, the CDR3 reads TGTGCCAGCAGCTTAGCGCACGGATTTTCCTACGAGCAGTACTTC. The encoded protein is CASSLAHGFSYEQYF. Using reference TRBV7-8 and TRBJ2-7 for the parts outside the CDR3, the full variable domain is GAGVSQSPRYKVAKRGQDVALRCDPISGHVSLFWYQQALGQGPEFLTYFQNEAQLDKSGLPSDRFFAERPEGSVSTLKIQRTQQEDSAVYLCASSLAHGFSYEQYFGPGTRLTVT.

On this clonotype: Being one base from a much bigger clone, this may be a read error. This chain uses TRBV6-1 with TRBJ1-1, with D perhaps matching TRBD1 (5 bases). CDR3 length: 16 amino acids. From germline, CDR1 is MNHNS and CDR2 SASEGT. The CDR3 DNA reads as TGTGCCAGCAGTGAAGGCCCGGGGCGGGGCGTCACTAAAGCTTTCTTT. This gives the protein CASSEGPGRGVTKAFF.

There are many counts of this clonotype. The chain links TRBV19 to TRBJ2-7, with 9 bases fitting TRBD1. The junction had 11 bases not matched to a gene; V was cut back by 10 bases and J by 7 bases. The CDR3 has 13 amino acids. Germline loops: CDR1 LNHDA, CDR2 SQIVND (reference sequence). The CDR3 sequence: CATQQGAKREQYF. In DNA form, the CDR3 reads TGTGCCACGCAACAGGGGGCAAAACGGGAGCAGTACTTC.

This clonotype was detected ten times or more. This rearrangement joins TRBV2 to TRBJ1-1; 8 nucleotides agree with TRBD1. Germline lookup yields CDR1 SNHLY and CDR2 FYNNEI. CDR3 length: 13 amino acids. With 6 bases clipped from V and 1 base from J, the junction kept 1 base outside the gene matches. The CDR3 spells CASRDRANTEAFF. In DNA form, the CDR3 reads TGTGCCAGCAGGGACAGGGCGAACACTGAAGCTTTCTTT. Using reference TRBV2 and TRBJ1-1 for the parts outside the CDR3, the full variable domain is EPEVTQTPSHQVTQMGQEVILRCVPISNHLYFYWYRQILGQKVEFLVSFYNNEISEKSEIFDDQFSVERPDGSNFTLKIRSTKLEDSAMYFCASRDRANTEAFFGQGTRLTVV.

This clonotype was seen at least ten times. The V and J genes are TRBV10-3 and TRBJ2-3, with TRBD2 identical over 8 bases. With V trimmed by 10 bases and J by 5 bases, 8 bases remained unmatched. The length of the CDR3 is 13 residues. CDR1 and CDR2 from the germline V gene are ENHRY and SYGVKD. CDR3 coding DNA: TGTGCCACGGGAGGGGAGGGCCTAGATACGCAGTATTTT. This sequence encodes CATGGEGLDTQYF.

For this clonotype: The junction does not match germline at one end; this may be a read error. The chain couples TRBV6-1 to TRBJ2-7; D is possibly TRBD2 (5 bases). The CDR3 has 18 residues. CDR1 and CDR2 from the germline V gene are MNHNS and SASEGT. This CDR3 is CANSEVGSSGRTTYEQYF. The CDR3 region has the DNA TGTGCCAACAGTGAAGTAGGATCCAGCGGTCGAACCACCTACGAGCAGTACTTC.

Ten or more counts support this clonotype. In nucleotides, the CDR3 is TGTGCCAGCAGTTTACTCTGGGCAAACGAGCAGTTCTTC. Its protein is CASSLLWANEQFF. The chain combines TRBV27 with TRBJ2-1; D ambiguous. V was clipped by 2 bases and J by 10 bases, with 12 bases between them. There are 13 residues in the CDR3. Germline V lookup: CDR1 MNHEY, CDR2 SMNVEV (reference sequence).

This clonotype was seen many times. The chain couples TRBV18 to TRBJ1-6; 8 nucleotides match TRBD1. Germline CDR1 KGHSH, CDR2 LQKENI. Losses at the gene ends were 1 base for V and 8 bases for J; bases not matched to a gene: 4. The CDR3 has 15 amino acids. The CDR3 loop reads CASSPQTGEDSPLHF. As DNA, the CDR3 is TGTGCCAGCTCACCACAGACAGGGGAGGATTCACCCCTCCACTTT.

This clonotype was seen repeatedly, ten times or more. The rearrangement uses TRBV29-1 and TRBJ1-2; no clear D gene. V was trimmed by 2 bases and J by 4 bases, leaving 11 bases between them. Germline CDR1 and CDR2: SQVTM and ANQGSEA. The CDR3 spans 13 residues. As DNA, the CDR3 is TGCAGCGTTGAAACCGGCGAAGGCTATGGCTACACCTTC. Translating gives CSVETGEGYGYTF.

This sequence joins TRBV11-2 and TRBJ1-5; D remains ambiguous. Germline-derived CDR1 and CDR2 are SGHAT and FQNNGV. The V end was cut by 1 base, the J end by 11 bases, with 6 bases between. CDR3 length: 11 residues. The DNA for the CDR3 is TGTGCCAGCAGCTTAGGGGAGACCCAGCATTTT. Translation: CASSLGETQHF.

The rearrangement links TRBV6-1 to TRBJ1-4; D is ambiguous. The CDR3 spans 15 residues. CDR1 is MNHNS and CDR2 is SASEGT in the germline V gene. V was cut by 7 bases and J by 4 bases, with 16 bases left in between. CDR3 in amino acids: CASNNQAGFNEKLFF. CDR3 bases: TGTGCCAGCAATAATCAAGCGGGGTTTAATGAAAAACTGTTTTTT.

A note on this clonotype: A much more abundant neighbour one base away suggests this may be a read error. The J gene is TRBJ2-7, the V gene TRBV30; TRBD1 agrees at 7 bases. The trim removed 4 bases at V and 0 bases at J, leaving 6 bases unmatched. CDR1 is GTSNPN and CDR2 is SVGIG in the germline V gene (reference sequence). CDR3 size: 14 residues. CDR3 in amino acids: CAWTGTERSYEQYV. In nucleotides, the CDR3 is TGTGCCTGGACCGGGACAGAACGCTCCTACGAGCAGTACGTC.

For this clonotype: This likely comes from a read error, as the CDR3 has no conserved phenylalanine or tryptophan at its end. V gene TRBV14 combines with J gene TRBJ2-5, with 7 bases identical to TRBD1. V was clipped by 1 base and J by 1 base; unmatched bases: 6. The CDR3 spans 16 residues. Germline V lookup: CDR1 SGHDN, CDR2 FVKESK. This CDR3 reads CASSQGTQGIQETQYL. The CDR3, as DNA: TGTGCCAGCAGCCAAGGGACACAGGGGATCCAAGAGACCCAGTACCTC.

This clonotype has a count of ten or more. The V call is TRBV7-8, the J call TRBJ1-6, with D hard to call. The CDR3 is 17 residues long. Germline lookup yields CDR1 SGHVS and CDR2 FQNEAQ. The V end was cut by 1 base, the J end by 0 bases, with 10 bases between. CDR3 protein: CASSLGGSSSYNSPLHF. The CDR3 bases are TGTGCCAGCAGCTTAGGGGGTTCGAGCTCCTATAATTCACCCCTCCACTTT.